What follows describes a single TCR beta chain. The target antigen is unknown. RNA was extracted from bulk tissue without any cell sorting. Distant lung tissue was collected more than 3 cm away from the tumor edge. V dropped 9 bases and J dropped 11 bases, with 14 bases sitting between them. This CDR3 contains 11 residues. This entry belongs to a study of tumor and adjacent non-tumor tissue in lung cancer. Study results and limitations: Tumor repertoires had a smaller top 100 clone share than normal lung.

The library came from three nested PCR rounds adapted from ARM-PCR protocols. Via MiXCR, TCRdb re-called the multiplex PCR reads, giving one row per CDR3 protein. This repertoire shows about 67,000 distinct CDR3 sequences, approximately 73% found once; its top ten account for 45%. The clonotype originates from a man aged 55-75 years with non-small cell lung cancer. Sequencing was carried out using distant non-tumor lung tissue. The genes are TRBV12-3 or TRBV12-4 and TRBJ2-1; either TRBD1 or TRBD2 may fit D (5 bases each). Here the CDR3 DNA reads TGTGCCAGTGGGGGAGACGGTAAGCAGTTCTTC. This translates into CASGGDGKQFF.